This entry lists 19 T cell receptor beta chains sequenced from one sample in a study of spatial heterogeneity in lung cancer. Time point in this sample: sample taken at primary tumor resection. No cell sorting; template was whole RNA from tumor, lung tissue or PBMC. TCRdb used MiXCR to reprocess the 5' RACE reads, holding one entry per CDR3 protein. The data show 65,000 to 85,000 distinct CDR3 sequences, with under 25% seen just once and roughly 5.6% held by the top ten. Sequences were derived from PBMCs, sampled at surgery. Receptor source: a male donor with early-stage non-small cell lung cancer.

There are many counts of this clonotype. The rearrangement joins TRBV28 to TRBJ2-3; 7 nucleotides line up with TRBD2. Per germline, CDR1 MDHEN and CDR2 SYDVKM. The CDR3 extends over 16 amino acids. V dropped 5 bases and J dropped 3; count of bases not matched to a gene: 11. In nucleotides, the CDR3 is TGTGCCAGCAGTCTCCCCTCGCGGGAGAGGACAGATACGCAGTATTTT. Translating gives CASSLPSRERTDTQYF.

The chain carries TRBV5-5 and TRBJ2-1; 10 nucleotides align to TRBD1. In germline, CDR1 is SGHKS, CDR2 YYEKEE (reference sequence). This CDR3 contains 16 residues. V gave up 4 bases and J gave up 5 bases; unmatched junction bases: 9. CDR3 sequence (DNA): TGTGCCAGCAGCCGCGCAGCCGGGACAGGGGACAATGAGCAGTTCTTC. The encoded protein is CASSRAAGTGDNEQFF.

The chain has TRBV9 and TRBJ2-3; D remains ambiguous. The germline gives CDR1 SGDLS, CDR2 YYNGEE. The CDR3 totals 17 residues. V was shortened by 0 bases and J by 6 bases, with 20 bases between the two germline ends. This CDR3 is CASSVGGSGGFRDTQYF. The CDR3 DNA follows: TGTGCCAGCAGCGTAGGTGGTTCTGGTGGCTTTAGGGATACGCAGTATTTT.

With respect to this clonotype: Relative to the germline gene, one junction end is altered; a read error may explain this. V gene TRBV5-1 combines with J gene TRBJ2-2; either TRBD1 or TRBD2 may supply D (5 bases each). This CDR3 comprises 16 residues. CDR1 SGHRS and CDR2 YFSETQ come from the germline V gene. The CDR3 sequence: CASSLQVTPNTGDLFF. The CDR3 DNA reads as TGCGCCAGCAGCTTACAGGTCACCCCGAACACCGGGGACCTGTTTTTT.

This clonotype turned up a few times. The chain has TRBV5-5 and TRBJ1-4, with a weak D call TRBD1 (6 bases). Germline V gives CDR1 SGHKS, CDR2 YYEKEE (reference sequence). V was trimmed by 3 bases and J by 8 bases, leaving 17 bases between them. The CDR3 covers 15 residues. The CDR3 region has the DNA TGTGCCAGCAGCTCCCAGACAGGAGCTACGGAAAAACTGTTTTTT. Its protein is CASSSQTGATEKLFF. The full variable domain, its missing parts supplied by reference TRBV5-5 and TRBJ1-4, is DAGVTQSPTHLIKTRGQQVTLRCSPISGHKSVSWYQQVLGQGPQFIFQYYEKEERGRGNFPDRFSARQFPNYSSELNVNALLLGDSALYLCASSSQTGATEKLFFGSGTQLSVL.

This clonotype was counted between two and nine times. The genes are TRBV10-3 and TRBJ2-1, with a weak D call TRBD2 (6 bases). Deletions cut 2 bases from V and 0 bases from J, with 14 bases between. In germline, CDR1 is ENHRY, CDR2 SYGVKD. This CDR3 is built from 17 residues. CDR3 nucleotide sequence: TGTGCCATCAGTGAGCCCCCCCGGGGACTCTCCTACAATGAGCAGTTCTTC. Translation gives CAISEPPRGLSYNEQFF.

The chain employs TRBV7-9 and TRBJ2-1, with 9 positions matching TRBD1. V shed 7 bases, J shed 0 bases, and the junction held 4 bases outside the gene matches. CDR3 length: 15 residues. CDR1 is SEHNR and CDR2 is FQNEAQ in the germline V gene (reference sequence). The CDR3 nucleotides read TGTGCCAGCAACCCGACAGGGGGCTCCTACAATGAGCAGTTCTTC. This encodes CASNPTGGSYNEQFF.

This clonotype has a handful of counts. The chain combines TRBV3-1 with TRBJ1-5; 7 bases map to TRBD1. The V segment lost 4 bases and the J segment 6 bases; nucleotides outside the gene matches: 3. The CDR3 contains 13 residues. The germline CDR1 and CDR2 sequences are LGHDT and YNNKEL (reference sequence). The CDR3 spells CASSRQGSQPQHF. CDR3 bases: TGTGCCAGCAGCCGACAGGGAAGTCAGCCCCAGCATTTT.

This clonotype was recorded many times. The chain uses TRBV28 and TRBJ2-3; possible D gene TRBD1, 6 bases. V lost 5 bases, J lost 2 bases, and 23 bases lay in between. Germline CDR1 is MDHEN and CDR2 is SYDVKM. The CDR3 totals 18 residues. CDR3 amino acids: CASSLPGQRSLFTDTQYF. The CDR3 DNA is TGTGCCAGCAGTCTCCCGGGACAACGTTCGCTCTTCACAGATACGCAGTATTTT.

This sequence joins TRBV2 and TRBJ2-7; D tentatively reads TRBD1 or TRBD2 (6 bases each). Trimming took off 7 bases at V and 3 bases at J, with 13 bases between the two ends. The CDR3 runs to 13 residues. Germline CDR1 is SNHLY and CDR2 is FYNNEI. The CDR3 is CASMRDILYEQYF. DNA of the CDR3: TGTGCCAGCATGCGGGACATTCTCTACGAGCAGTACTTC.

This chain connects TRBV28 to TRBJ2-5; a weak D match, TRBD1 (6 bases). Trimming left V 3 bases short and J 5 bases short, with 16 bases between. The CDR3 length is 15 residues. Germline-derived CDR1 and CDR2 are MDHEN and SYDVKM. As DNA, the CDR3 is TGTGCCAGCAGTTTCACCTTACAGGGAACGGAGACCCAGTACTTC. Protein: CASSFTLQGTETQYF.

At least ten counts were recorded for this clonotype. The chain couples TRBV29-1 to TRBJ2-3; 9 bases match TRBD2. The CDR3 loop spans 13 amino acids. V lost 4 bases and J lost 4; bases outside the gene matches: 3. Looked up from germline, CDR1 is SQVTM and CDR2 is ANQGSEA. CDR3 DNA sequence: TGCAGCGTTGCGGGACTAGCCCCAGATACGCAGTATTTT. Amino acid sequence: CSVAGLAPDTQYF.

The CDR3 loop reads CASSLGLAGGHQETQYF. In nucleotides, the CDR3 is TGTGCCAGCAGCCTGGGCTTAGCGGGGGGCCACCAAGAGACCCAGTACTTC. The V and J genes are TRBV2 and TRBJ2-5; 10 bases match TRBD2. CDR3 size: 17 residues. Germline trimming cut 6 bases from V and 0 bases from J; bases unmatched to any gene: 10. In germline, CDR1 is SNHLY, CDR2 FYNNEI.

The chain has TRBV5-1 and TRBJ2-7, with unresolved D. V was trimmed by 2 bases and J by 2 bases, leaving 11 bases between them. CDR1 is SGHRS, CDR2 YFSETQ, per germline. The CDR3 runs to 14 residues. The DNA of the CDR3 is TGCGCCAGCAGCTTTGGCCGGCTTCCCTACGAGCAGTACTTC. It codes for CASSFGRLPYEQYF.

The sample holds a few counts of this clonotype. The CDR3 sequence: CASSKDLRGRSGELFF. CDR3 nucleotides: TGTGCCAGCAGCAAAGATCTCAGGGGAAGAAGCGGGGAGCTGTTTTTT. The chain has TRBV21-1 and TRBJ2-2; TRBD1, the table's D call, lacks a check against the DNA. TRBV21-1 is a pseudogene. The length of the CDR3 is 16 residues.

A few counts support this clonotype. The chain links TRBV2 to TRBJ1-5; 9 bases agree with TRBD1. CDR3 length equals 14 residues. The V and J ends lost 6 bases and 6 bases, in that order; junction bases with no gene match: 6. Germline V lookup: CDR1 SNHLY, CDR2 FYNNEI. CDR3 protein: CASRGQGVGQPQHF. The CDR3 bases are TGTGCCAGCAGGGGACAGGGTGTAGGTCAGCCCCAGCATTTT.

In its sample, this clonotype was seen many times. The chain combines TRBV3-1 with TRBJ2-7, with D uncertain. Germline V lookup: CDR1 LGHDT, CDR2 YNNKEL (reference sequence). Trimming cost V 4 bases and J 0 bases, with 7 bases left between them. The CDR3 is 13 residues long. The CDR3 is CASSPGVSYEQYF. In nucleotides, the CDR3 is TGTGCCAGCAGCCCTGGGGTCTCCTACGAGCAGTACTTC.

Only a few counts were recorded for this clonotype. The chain couples TRBV4-3 to TRBJ1-2; D call uncertain. CDR1 and CDR2 from the germline V gene are LGHNA and YSLEER. V dropped 0 bases and J dropped 4 bases, with 15 bases sitting between them. The CDR3 runs to 16 residues. The CDR3: CASSQDVPLNAYGYTF. The CDR3 nucleotides read TGCGCCAGCAGCCAAGATGTCCCGCTCAATGCCTATGGCTACACCTTC.

This clonotype was counted many times. The chain carries TRBV19 and TRBJ1-2; the D is unclear. The ends were cut back, 2 bases at V and 1 base at J, with 11 bases in the middle. This CDR3 comprises 15 residues. Germline CDR1 LNHDA, CDR2 SQIVND (reference sequence). This CDR3 is CASSIPAAFNYGYTF. The CDR3 coding sequence is TGTGCCAGTAGTATACCGGCAGCCTTTAACTATGGCTACACCTTC.